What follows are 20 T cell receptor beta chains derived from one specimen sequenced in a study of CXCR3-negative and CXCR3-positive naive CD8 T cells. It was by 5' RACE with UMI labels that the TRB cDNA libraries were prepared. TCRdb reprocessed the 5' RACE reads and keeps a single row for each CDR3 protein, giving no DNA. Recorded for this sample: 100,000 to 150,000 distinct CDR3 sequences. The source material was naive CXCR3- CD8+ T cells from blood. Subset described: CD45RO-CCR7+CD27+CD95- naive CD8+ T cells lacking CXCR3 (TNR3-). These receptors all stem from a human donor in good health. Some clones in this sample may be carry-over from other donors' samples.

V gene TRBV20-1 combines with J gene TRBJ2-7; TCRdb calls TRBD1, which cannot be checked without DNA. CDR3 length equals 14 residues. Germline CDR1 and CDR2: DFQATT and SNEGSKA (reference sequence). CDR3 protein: CSARIGTGGYEQYF.

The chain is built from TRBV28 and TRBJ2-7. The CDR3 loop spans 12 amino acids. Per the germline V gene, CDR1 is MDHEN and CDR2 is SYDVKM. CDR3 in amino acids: CASSLSDYEQYF.

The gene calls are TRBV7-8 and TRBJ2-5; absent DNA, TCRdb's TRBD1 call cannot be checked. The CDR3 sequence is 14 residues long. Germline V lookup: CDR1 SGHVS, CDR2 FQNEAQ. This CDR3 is CASSLITGTETQYF.

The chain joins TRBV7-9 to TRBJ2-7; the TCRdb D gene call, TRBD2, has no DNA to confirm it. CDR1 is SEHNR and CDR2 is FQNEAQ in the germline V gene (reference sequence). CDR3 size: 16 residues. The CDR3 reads CASSFAPGTRIYEQYF.

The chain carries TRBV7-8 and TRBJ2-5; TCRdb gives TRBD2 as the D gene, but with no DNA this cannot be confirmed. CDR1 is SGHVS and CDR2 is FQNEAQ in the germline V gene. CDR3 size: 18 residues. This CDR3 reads CASSSRTSGGAIKETQYF.

The CDR3 loop is CASSAGDSGNTIYF. The V and J genes are TRBV6-2 or TRBV6-3 and TRBJ1-3. CDR3 length equals 14 residues. Germline V gene data show CDR1 as MNHEY and CDR2 as SVGEGT.

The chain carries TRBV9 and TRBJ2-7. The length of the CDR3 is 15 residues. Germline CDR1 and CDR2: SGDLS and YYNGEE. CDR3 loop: CASSVASGVNYEQYF.

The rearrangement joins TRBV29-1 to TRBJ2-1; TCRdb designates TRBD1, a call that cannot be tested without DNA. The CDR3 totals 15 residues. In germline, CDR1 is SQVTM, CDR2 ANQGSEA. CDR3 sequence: CSVEYPTARFNEQFF.

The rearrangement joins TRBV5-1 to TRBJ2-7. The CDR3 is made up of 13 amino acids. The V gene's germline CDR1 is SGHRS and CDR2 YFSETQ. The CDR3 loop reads CASSFGRPYEQYF.

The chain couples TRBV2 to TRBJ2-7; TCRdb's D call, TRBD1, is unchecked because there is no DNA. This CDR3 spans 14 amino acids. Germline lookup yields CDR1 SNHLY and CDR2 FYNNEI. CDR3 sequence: CASSNGQGAGEQYF. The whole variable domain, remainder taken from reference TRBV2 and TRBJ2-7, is EPEVTQTPSHQVTQMGQEVILRCVPISNHLYFYWYRQILGQKVEFLVSFYNNEISEKSEIFDDQFSVERPDGSNFTLKIRSTKLEDSAMYFCASSNGQGAGEQYFGPGTRLTVT.

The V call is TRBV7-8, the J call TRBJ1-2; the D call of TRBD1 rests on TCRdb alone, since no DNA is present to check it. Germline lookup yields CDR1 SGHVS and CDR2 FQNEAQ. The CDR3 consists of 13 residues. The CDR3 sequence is CASREGDDYGYTF.

The CDR3 is CVISEEKGGEYF. This chain uses TRBV10-3 with TRBJ2-4; TCRdb gives TRBD1 as the D gene, but with no DNA this cannot be confirmed. The CDR3 runs to 12 residues. Germline V gene sequence: CDR1 ENHRY, CDR2 SYGVKD.

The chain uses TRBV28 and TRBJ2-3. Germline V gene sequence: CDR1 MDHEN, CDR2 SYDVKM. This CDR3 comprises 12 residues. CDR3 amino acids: CASSLWVDTQYF.

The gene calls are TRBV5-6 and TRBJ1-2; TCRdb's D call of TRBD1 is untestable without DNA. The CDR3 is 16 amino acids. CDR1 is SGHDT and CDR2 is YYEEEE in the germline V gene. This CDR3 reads CASSLGTGGAGYGYTF.

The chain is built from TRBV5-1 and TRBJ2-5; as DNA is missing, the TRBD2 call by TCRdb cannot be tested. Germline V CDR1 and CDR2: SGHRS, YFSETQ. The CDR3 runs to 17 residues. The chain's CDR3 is CASSLLLAGGPLETQYF.

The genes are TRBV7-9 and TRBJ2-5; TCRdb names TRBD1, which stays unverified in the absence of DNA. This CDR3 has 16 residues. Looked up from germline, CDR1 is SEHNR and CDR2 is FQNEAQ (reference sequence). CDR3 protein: CASSLATGTYQETHYF.

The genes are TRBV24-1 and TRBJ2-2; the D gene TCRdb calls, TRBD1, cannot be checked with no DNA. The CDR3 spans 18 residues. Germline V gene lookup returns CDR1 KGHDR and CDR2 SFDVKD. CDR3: CATSDLPAVTRPTGELFF.

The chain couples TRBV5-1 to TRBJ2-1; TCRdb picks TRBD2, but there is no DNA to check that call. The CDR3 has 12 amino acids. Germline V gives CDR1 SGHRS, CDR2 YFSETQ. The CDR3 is CASSLLAGETFF.

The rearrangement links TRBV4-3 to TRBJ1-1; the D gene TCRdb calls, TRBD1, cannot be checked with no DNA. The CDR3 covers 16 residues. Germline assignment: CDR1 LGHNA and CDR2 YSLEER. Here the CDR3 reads CASGTGGYERGTEAFF.

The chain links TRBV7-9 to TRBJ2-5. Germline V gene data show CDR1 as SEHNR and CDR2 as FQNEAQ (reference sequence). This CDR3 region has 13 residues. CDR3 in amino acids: CASSRGFDETQYF.